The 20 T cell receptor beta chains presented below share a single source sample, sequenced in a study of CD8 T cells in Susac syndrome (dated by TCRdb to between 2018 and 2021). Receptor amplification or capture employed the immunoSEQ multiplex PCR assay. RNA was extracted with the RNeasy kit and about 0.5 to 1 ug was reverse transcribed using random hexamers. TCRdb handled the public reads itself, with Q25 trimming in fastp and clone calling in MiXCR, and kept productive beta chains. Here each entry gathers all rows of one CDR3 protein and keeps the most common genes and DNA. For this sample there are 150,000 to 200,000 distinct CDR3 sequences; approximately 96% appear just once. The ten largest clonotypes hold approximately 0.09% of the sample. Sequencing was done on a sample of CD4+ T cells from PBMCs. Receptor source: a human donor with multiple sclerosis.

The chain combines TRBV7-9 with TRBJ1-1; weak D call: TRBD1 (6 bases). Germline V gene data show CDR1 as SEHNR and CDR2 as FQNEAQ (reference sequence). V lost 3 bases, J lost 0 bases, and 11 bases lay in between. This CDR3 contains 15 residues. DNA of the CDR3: TGTGCCAGCAGCTTCTCCGACAGGCTGAACACTGAAGCTTTCTTT. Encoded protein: CASSFSDRLNTEAFF.

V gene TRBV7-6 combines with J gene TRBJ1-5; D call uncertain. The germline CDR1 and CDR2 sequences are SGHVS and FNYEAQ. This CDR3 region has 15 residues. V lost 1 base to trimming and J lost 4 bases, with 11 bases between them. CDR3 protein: CASSLDHSNNQPQHF. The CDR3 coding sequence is TGTGCCAGCAGCTTAGACCACAGCAATAATCAGCCCCAGCATTTT. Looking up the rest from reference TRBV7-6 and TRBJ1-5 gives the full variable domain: GAGVSQSPRYKVTKRGQDVALRCDPISGHVSLYWYRQALGQGPEFLTYFNYEAQQDKSGLPNDRFSAERPEGSISTLTIQRTEQRDSAMYRCASSLDHSNNQPQHFGDGTRLSIL.

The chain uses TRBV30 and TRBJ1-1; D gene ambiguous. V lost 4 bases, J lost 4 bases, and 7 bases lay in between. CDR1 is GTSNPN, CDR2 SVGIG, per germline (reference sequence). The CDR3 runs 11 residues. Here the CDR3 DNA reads TGTGCCTGGACCGCCGTCACTGAAGCTTTCTTT. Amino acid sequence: CAWTAVTEAFF.

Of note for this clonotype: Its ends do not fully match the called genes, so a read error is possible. The CDR3 DNA reads as TGCAGCGTTAATGGGGGTGGGCGGACGGCTGAAGTTTTCTTT. Translation: CSVNGGGRTAEVFF. The V and J genes are TRBV29-1 and TRBJ1-1; maybe TRBD1 (5 bases). CDR1 and CDR2 from the germline V gene are SQVTM and ANQGSEA. This CDR3 is built from 14 residues. The entire variable domain, with the rest obtained from reference TRBV29-1 and TRBJ1-1, is as follows: SAVISQKPSRDICQRGTSLTIQCQVDSQVTMMFWYRQQPGQSLTLIATANQGSEATYESGFVIDKFPISRPNLTFSTLTVSNMSPEDSSIYLCSVNGGGRTAEVFFGQGTRLTVV.

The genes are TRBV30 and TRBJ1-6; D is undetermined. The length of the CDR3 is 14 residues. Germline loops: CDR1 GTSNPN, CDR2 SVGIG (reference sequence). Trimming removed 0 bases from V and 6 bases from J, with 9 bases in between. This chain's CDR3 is CAWSVGDRNSPLHF. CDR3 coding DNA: TGTGCCTGGAGTGTTGGGGATCGTAATTCACCCCTCCACTTT.

CDR3 sequence reads: CSGDSGYGYTF. The CDR3 nucleotides read TGCAGCGGGGATAGTGGCTATGGCTACACCTTC. This rearrangement joins TRBV29-1 to TRBJ1-2, with no clear D. Trimming pared 7 bases from V and 4 bases from J, leaving 10 bases between. This CDR3 has 11 amino acids. Germline V gene sequence: CDR1 SQVTM, CDR2 ANQGSEA.

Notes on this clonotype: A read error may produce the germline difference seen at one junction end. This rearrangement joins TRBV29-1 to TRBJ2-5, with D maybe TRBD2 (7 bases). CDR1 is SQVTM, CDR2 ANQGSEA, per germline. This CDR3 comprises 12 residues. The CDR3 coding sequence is TGCAGCGCTGAAGGGGGGGTGGAGACCCAGTACTTC. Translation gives CSAEGGVETQYF.

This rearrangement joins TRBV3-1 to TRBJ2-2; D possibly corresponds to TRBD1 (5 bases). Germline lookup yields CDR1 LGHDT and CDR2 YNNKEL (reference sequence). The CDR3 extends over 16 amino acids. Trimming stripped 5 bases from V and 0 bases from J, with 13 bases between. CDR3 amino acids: CASSRTDRPNTGELFF. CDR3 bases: TGTGCCAGCAGCAGAACTGACAGACCGAACACCGGGGAGCTGTTTTTT.

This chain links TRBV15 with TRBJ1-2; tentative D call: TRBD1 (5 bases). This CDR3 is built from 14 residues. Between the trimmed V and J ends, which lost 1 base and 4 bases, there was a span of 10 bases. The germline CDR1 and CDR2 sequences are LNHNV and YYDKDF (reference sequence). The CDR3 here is CATSRGDASYGYTF. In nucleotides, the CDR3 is TGTGCCACCAGCAGAGGGGACGCCAGCTATGGCTACACCTTC.

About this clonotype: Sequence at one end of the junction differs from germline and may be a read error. CDR3 sequence: CASSPKGGGTAFF. CDR3 DNA sequence: TGTGCTAGCAGCCCGAAGGGCGGGGGCACAGCTTTCTTT. This chain connects TRBV7-7 to TRBJ1-1; possibly TRBD1 for D (6 bases). The CDR3 runs 13 residues. In germline, CDR1 is SSHAT, CDR2 FNYEAQ (reference sequence).

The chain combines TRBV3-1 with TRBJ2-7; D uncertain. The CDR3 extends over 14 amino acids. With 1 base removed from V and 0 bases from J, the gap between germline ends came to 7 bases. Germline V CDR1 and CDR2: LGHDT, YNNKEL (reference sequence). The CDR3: CASSQVAGSYEQYF. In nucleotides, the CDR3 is TGTGCCAGCAGCCAAGTAGCCGGCTCCTACGAGCAGTACTTC.

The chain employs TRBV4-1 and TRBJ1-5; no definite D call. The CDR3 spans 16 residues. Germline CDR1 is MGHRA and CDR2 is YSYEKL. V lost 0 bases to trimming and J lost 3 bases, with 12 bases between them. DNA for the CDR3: TGCGCCAGCAGCCAAGATCGTGGAGGCTCCAATCAGCCCCAGCATTTT. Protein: CASSQDRGGSNQPQHF.

The CDR3 DNA follows: TGTGCCAGCAGCTTAATTGGAGGCCAAGAGACCCAGTACTTC. As protein: CASSLIGGQETQYF. The V gene is TRBV7-3, the J gene TRBJ2-5, with D perhaps matching TRBD2 (5 bases). The germline V gene has CDR1 SGHTA and CDR2 FQGTGA. The CDR3 totals 14 residues. Trimming removed 1 base from V and 1 base from J, with 7 bases in between.

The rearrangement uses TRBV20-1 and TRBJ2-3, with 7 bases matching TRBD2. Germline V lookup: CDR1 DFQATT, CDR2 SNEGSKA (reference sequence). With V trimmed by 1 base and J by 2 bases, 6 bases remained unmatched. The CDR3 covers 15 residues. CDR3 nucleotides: TGCAGTGCTAGAGGACAACTAGCGAACACAGATACGCAGTATTTT. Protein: CSARGQLANTDTQYF.

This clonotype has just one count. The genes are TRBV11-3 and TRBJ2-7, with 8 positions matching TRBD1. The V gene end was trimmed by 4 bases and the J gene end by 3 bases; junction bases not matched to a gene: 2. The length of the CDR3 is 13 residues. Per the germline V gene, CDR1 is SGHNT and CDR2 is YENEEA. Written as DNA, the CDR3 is TGTGCCAGCAGCTCCGGGACAGGCTACGAGCAGTACTTC. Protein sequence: CASSSGTGYEQYF. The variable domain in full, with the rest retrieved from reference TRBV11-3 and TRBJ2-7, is EAGVVQSPRYKIIEKKQPVAFWCNPISGHNTLYWYLQNLGQGPELLIRYENEEAVDDSQLPKDRFSAERLKGVDSTLKIQPAELGDSAVYLCASSSGTGYEQYFGPGTRLTVT.

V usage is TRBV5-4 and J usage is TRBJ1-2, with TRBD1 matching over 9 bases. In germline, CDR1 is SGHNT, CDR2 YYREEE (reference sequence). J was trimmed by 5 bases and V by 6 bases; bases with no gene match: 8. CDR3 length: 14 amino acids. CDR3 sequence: CASTLGQGSYGYTF. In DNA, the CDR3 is TGTGCCAGCACCCTGGGACAGGGAAGTTATGGCTACACCTTC. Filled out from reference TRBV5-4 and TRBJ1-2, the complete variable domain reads ETGVTQSPTHLIKTRGQQVTLRCSSQSGHNTVSWYQQALGQGPQFIFQYYREEENGRGNFPPRFSGLQFPNYSSELNVNALELDDSALYLCASTLGQGSYGYTFGSGTRLTVV.

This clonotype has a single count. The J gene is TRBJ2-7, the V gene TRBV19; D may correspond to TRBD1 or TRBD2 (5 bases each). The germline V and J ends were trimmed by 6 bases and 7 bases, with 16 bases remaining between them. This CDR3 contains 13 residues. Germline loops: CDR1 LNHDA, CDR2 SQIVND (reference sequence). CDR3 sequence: CASSSRDPAEQYF. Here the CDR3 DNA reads TGTGCCAGTAGCAGCCGGGACCCGGCGGAGCAGTACTTC.

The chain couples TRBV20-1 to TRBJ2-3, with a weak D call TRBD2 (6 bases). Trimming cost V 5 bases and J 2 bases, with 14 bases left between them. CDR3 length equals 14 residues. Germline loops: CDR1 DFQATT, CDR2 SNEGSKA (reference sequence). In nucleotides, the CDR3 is TGCAGTGCTCTTAGCGGAGATACCACAGATACGCAGTATTTT. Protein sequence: CSALSGDTTDTQYF.

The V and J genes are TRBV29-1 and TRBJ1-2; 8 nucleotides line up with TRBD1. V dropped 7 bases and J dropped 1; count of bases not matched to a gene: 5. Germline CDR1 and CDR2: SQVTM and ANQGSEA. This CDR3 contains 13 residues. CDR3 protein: CSAGQGLNYGYTF. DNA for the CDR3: TGCAGCGCAGGACAGGGTCTTAACTATGGCTACACCTTC.

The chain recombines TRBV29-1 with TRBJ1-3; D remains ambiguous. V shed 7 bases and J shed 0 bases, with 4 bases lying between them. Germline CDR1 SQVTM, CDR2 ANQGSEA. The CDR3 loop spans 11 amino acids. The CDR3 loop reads CSGGSGNTIYF. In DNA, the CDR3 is TGCAGCGGGGGCTCTGGAAACACCATATATTTT.